These 14 T cell receptor beta chains came from one sample sequenced in a study of T-cell reconstitution after alpha-beta-depleted transplantation in children. TCRbeta library preparation incorporated unique molecular identifiers. TCRdb used MiXCR to reprocess the PCR reads, holding one entry per CDR3 protein. The sample comprises about 200,000 distinct CDR3 sequences, approximately 6.8% of which are singletons, and around 4.3% rests with the top ten. The starting material was PBMCs, obtained before TCRalphabeta/CD19-depleted stem cell transplant. These receptor sequences come from a girl less than two years old with combined immunodeficiency, due to receive a stem cell transplant.

This clonotype was counted many times. A junction boundary mismatches the germline segment, possibly from a read error. This rearrangement joins TRBV6-5 to TRBJ2-1, with TRBD2 identical over 12 bases. The length of the CDR3 is 18 residues. Germline V gives CDR1 MNHEY, CDR2 SVGAGI. As DNA, the CDR3 is TGTGCCAGCACCCTGACTAGCGGGGGCCTTTCTTCCTACAATGAACAGTTCTTC. It specifies CASTLTSGGLSSYNEQFF.

This clonotype was recorded at least ten times. This sequence joins TRBV11-1 and TRBJ2-7; 15 bases match TRBD2. The CDR3 spans 18 residues. Germline lookup yields CDR1 SGHAT and CDR2 FQDESV (reference sequence). V was pared by 5 bases and J by 0 bases, with 8 bases of the junction left unmatched. The CDR3 spells CASSIGLAGGKISYEQYF. The DNA of the CDR3 is TGTGCCAGCAGCATCGGACTAGCGGGAGGGAAGATCTCCTACGAGCAGTACTTC.

In this sample, this clonotype turned up many times. J is TRBJ1-2 and V is TRBV6-5; D might be TRBD1 (6 bases). Germline CDR1 reads MNHEY; CDR2 reads SVGAGI. Trimming stripped 2 bases from V and 4 bases from J, with 17 bases between. The CDR3 extends over 16 amino acids. The CDR3 bases are TGTGCCAGCAGTTACGGGCAGGGGCTTGGCTTCTATGGCTACACCTTC. It encodes CASSYGQGLGFYGYTF.

Ten or more counts support this clonotype. J is TRBJ2-7 and V is TRBV4-3; D not certain. This CDR3 comprises 16 residues. V was shortened by 0 bases and J by 0 bases, with 12 bases between the two germline ends. CDR1 LGHNA and CDR2 YSLEER come from the germline V gene. As DNA, the CDR3 is TGCGCCAGCAGCCAAGATACAATAGTCGGCTCCTACGAGCAGTACTTC. Its translation: CASSQDTIVGSYEQYF.

There are many counts of this clonotype. V is TRBV2 and J is TRBJ2-2; possibly TRBD2 for D (6 bases). The CDR3 is made up of 15 amino acids. V gave up 7 bases and J gave up 7 bases, with 19 bases separating them. The germline CDR1 and CDR2 sequences are SNHLY and FYNNEI. CDR3 coding DNA: TGTGCCAGCATCCAAATCGGGGCGCGGGACGGGGAGCTGTTTTTT. Its translation is CASIQIGARDGELFF.

There are many counts of this clonotype. The chain is built from TRBV20-1 and TRBJ1-4; TRBD1 matches 9 bases. With V trimmed by 3 bases and J by 4 bases, 0 bases remained unmatched. The CDR3 is made up of 13 amino acids. Germline values: CDR1 DFQATT, CDR2 SNEGSKA (reference sequence). CDR3 amino acids: CSARTGGNEKLFF. DNA of the CDR3: TGCAGTGCTAGGACAGGGGGTAATGAAAAACTGTTTTTT.

This clonotype was counted at least ten times. The V and J genes are TRBV6-2 or TRBV6-3 and TRBJ2-2; TRBD2 agrees at 12 bases. Trimming took 2 bases from V and 7 from J; bases not matched to a gene: 8. CDR1 is MNHEY and CDR2 is SVGEGT in the germline V gene. This CDR3 is built from 17 residues. The CDR3, as DNA: TGTGCCAGCAGTTACATGCTAGCGGGGGGGCCTGTCGGGGAGCTGTTTTTT. Protein: CASSYMLAGGPVGELFF.

This clonotype has at least ten counts. The chain joins TRBV4-1 to TRBJ2-7; D uncertain. The CDR3 runs to 14 residues. V dropped 0 bases and J dropped 4 bases, with 10 bases sitting between them. CDR1 is MGHRA and CDR2 is YSYEKL in the germline V gene. In DNA, the CDR3 is TGCGCCAGCAGCCAAGAGATAAGGTTGTACGAGCAGTACTTC. It yields the protein CASSQEIRLYEQYF.

This clonotype was counted at least ten times. The chain has TRBV4-1 and TRBJ2-1; D is possibly TRBD1 or TRBD2 (5 bases each). The CDR3 is 14 amino acids. V was trimmed by 2 bases and J by 10 bases, leaving 15 bases between them. Germline CDR1 reads MGHRA; CDR2 reads YSYEKL. The CDR3 sequence is CASSQPGRDPEQFF. The CDR3 bases are TGCGCCAGCAGCCAACCTGGCCGGGACCCCGAGCAGTTCTTC.

Remarks on this clonotype: A read error may be the cause here, since a much bigger clone is one base away. V and J are TRBV7-9 and TRBJ2-7; 8 positions match TRBD1. Germline assignment: CDR1 SEHNR and CDR2 FQNEAQ (reference sequence). The CDR3 is 14 residues long. In DNA, the CDR3 is TGTGCCAGCAGCTTAGGGACAGGGTTCAACGAGCAGTGCTTC. It yields the protein CASSLGTGFNEQCF.

This clonotype was picked up many times. V usage is TRBV29-1 and J usage is TRBJ2-3; a weak D match, TRBD1 (6 bases). The CDR3 sequence is 15 residues long. V gave up 0 bases and J gave up 2 bases, with 12 bases separating them. Germline CDR1 is SQVTM and CDR2 is ANQGSEA. The CDR3 DNA reads as TGCAGCGTTGAAGAGAGAGGGGACACCACAGATACGCAGTATTTT. Amino acids: CSVEERGDTTDTQYF.

This clonotype was found many times. The V and J genes are TRBV27 and TRBJ2-7, with D perhaps being TRBD1 or TRBD2 (5 bases each). This CDR3 has 14 amino acids. Germline CDR1 is MNHEY and CDR2 is SMNVEV (reference sequence). The V end was cut by 1 base, the J end by 2 bases, with 9 bases between. The CDR3 region has the DNA TGTGCCAGCAGTTTATTAGGGGACGCCTACGAGCAGTACTTC. Translating it yields CASSLLGDAYEQYF.

This clonotype was counted ten times or more. This sequence joins TRBV30 and TRBJ2-2, with D tentatively TRBD2 (6 bases). CDR3 size: 15 residues. V dropped 0 bases and J dropped 2 bases, with 10 bases sitting between them. Germline V gene lookup returns CDR1 GTSNPN and CDR2 SVGIG (reference sequence). CDR3: CAWSVYGTNTGELFF. CDR3 DNA: TGTGCCTGGAGTGTATACGGGACTAACACCGGGGAGCTGTTTTTT.

This clonotype was counted many times. The chain employs TRBV20-1 and TRBJ2-1, with 7 positions matching TRBD1. V shed 7 bases, J shed 6 bases, and the junction held 3 bases outside the gene matches. The CDR3 extends over 11 amino acids. Germline CDR1 and CDR2: DFQATT and SNEGSKA (reference sequence). The CDR3 DNA sequence: TGCAGTGGGGACAGCCCCAATGAGCAGTTCTTC. Amino acid sequence: CSGDSPNEQFF.